This is a list of T cell receptor beta chains from one sample in a study of chemoradiotherapy in HPV16-positive cancers. Measured with immunoSEQ multiplex PCR; TCRdb has only the in-frame clones, and not every one. Of some 2,000 clones detected, around 64% appear once; the ten largest clones hold roughly 27%. This material consisted of tumor tissue, taken from a patient who underwent chemoradiotherapy. These receptors all stem from a human donor with HPV-associated anogenital cancer. CDR3s include the opening cysteine and the closing phenylalanine or tryptophan. The D gene is left open where the match is weak. Only some rows state a clone size, as once, few, many or a class for expanded clones.

abundance	d_gene	j_gene	v_gene	CDR3nt	CDR3aa
NA	NA	TRBJ2-1	TRBV7-7	TGTGCCAGCAGCTTAGTCCCCGGGAGCATAGAGCAGTTCTTC	CASSLVPGSIEQFF
few	TRBD2	TRBJ2-1	TRBV5-6	TGTGCCAGCAGCTTCGCGGGAGGGGGATACAATGAGCAGTTCTTC	CASSFAGGGYNEQFF
NA	TRBD1	TRBJ2-4	TRBV28	TGTGCCAGCAGTTTATTTAGGGCAGGGGGAAACATTCAGTACTTC	CASSLFRAGGNIQYF
NA	NA	TRBJ1-2	TRBV7-2	TGTGCCAGCAGCTTAGGATATAACTATGGCTACACCTTC	CASSLGYNYGYTF
NA	TRBD1	TRBJ1-1	TRBV18	TGTGCCAGCTCACCGGGACAGATGAACACTGAAGCTTTCTTT	CASSPGQMNTEAFF
NA	TRBD2	TRBJ2-5	TRBV7-2	TGTGCCAGCAGCTTTGCGGCGGGAGGGCAAGAGACCCAGTACTTC	CASSFAAGGQETQYF
NA	NA	TRBJ1-3	TRBV2	TGTGCCAGCATTCTTGGGAGGGTCTCTGGAAACACCATATATTTT	CASILGRVSGNTIYF
once	TRBD1	TRBJ1-6	TRBV11-3	TGTGCCAGCAGCTTTCAGGGGGCCAATTCACCCCTCCACTTT	CASSFQGANSPLHF
NA	TRBD2	TRBJ2-1	TRBV6-6	TGTGCCAGCAAGGGCGGGAGGGGAAATGAGCAGTTCTTC	CASKGGRGNEQFF
NA	NA	TRBJ1-5	TRBV30	TGTGCCTGGAGTGTACGAGAGGGACCCCAGCATTTT	CAWSVREGPQHF
NA	TRBD2	TRBJ2-5	TRBV7-2	TGTGCCAGCAGCACACGACTAGCGGGAGGGCAAGAGACCCAGTACTTC	CASSTRLAGGQETQYF
NA	TRBD2	TRBJ2-1	TRBV6-5	TGTGCCAGCAGTCCGACTAGCGGGGGTATGAATGAGCAGTTCTTC	CASSPTSGGMNEQFF
NA	NA	TRBJ1-1	TRBV7-9	TGTGCCAGCAGCTTAGGCTATGAGGGGGACGAAGCTTTCTTT	CASSLGYEGDEAFF
NA	NA	TRBJ2-1	TRBV5-4	TGTGCCAGCAGCTTGTTCAATTGGGGGGAGCAGTTCTTC	CASSLFNWGEQFF
NA	NA	TRBJ2-2	TRBV28	TGTGCCAGCAGTTTAGGATCCGGGGGAACCGGGGAGCTGTTTTTT	CASSLGSGGTGELFF
NA	NA	TRBJ2-2	TRBV5-6	TGTGCCAGCAGCTTGGGGGGAACTGGAATCGCCGGGGAGCTGTTTTTT	CASSLGGTGIAGELFF
NA	NA	TRBJ2-3	TRBV5-1	TGCGCCAGCAGCTTGGACTGGGCCGGAGCAGATACGCAGTATTTT	CASSLDWAGADTQYF
NA	TRBD1	TRBJ1-4	TRBV7-2	TGTGCCAGCAGCTTTTTGGGACAGGGGGCTGAAAAACTGTTTTTT	CASSFLGQGAEKLFF
few	TRBD1	TRBJ1-2	TRBV30	TGTGCCTGGTCCGGGACAGCTCGACGGGGCTACACCTTC	CAWSGTARRGYTF
NA	NA	TRBJ2-1	TRBV28	TGTGCCAGCAGCCCACACGGCATCGATGAGCAGTTCTTC	CASSPHGIDEQFF
few	NA	TRBJ1-1	TRBV11-2	TGTGCCAGCAGCTTACAGGAGGTAAGGCCAGCTTTCTTT	CASSLQEVRPAFF
once	TRBD1	TRBJ1-6	TRBV6-1	TGTGCCAGCAGTGCAAAACAGGGGATCAATTCACCCCTCCACTTT	CASSAKQGINSPLHF
NA	NA	TRBJ1-2	TRBV28	TGTGCCAGCAGATCAGGGGCCCACTCCTATGGCTACACCTTC	CASRSGAHSYGYTF
NA	NA	TRBJ1-5	TRBV9	TGTGCCAGCAGCTCGTGGACAGCCTTAAGCAATCAGCCCCAGCATTTT	CASSSWTALSNQPQHF
NA	TRBD2	TRBJ2-1	TRBV6-5	TGCTCCAGCGGGAGCGGGAGCTCCTACAATGAGCAGTTCTTC	CSSGSGSSYNEQFF
NA	NA	TRBJ2-1	TRBV6-5	TGTGCCAGCAGTTCCTCTGCGACTGCCTACAATGAGCAGTTCTTC	CASSSSATAYNEQFF